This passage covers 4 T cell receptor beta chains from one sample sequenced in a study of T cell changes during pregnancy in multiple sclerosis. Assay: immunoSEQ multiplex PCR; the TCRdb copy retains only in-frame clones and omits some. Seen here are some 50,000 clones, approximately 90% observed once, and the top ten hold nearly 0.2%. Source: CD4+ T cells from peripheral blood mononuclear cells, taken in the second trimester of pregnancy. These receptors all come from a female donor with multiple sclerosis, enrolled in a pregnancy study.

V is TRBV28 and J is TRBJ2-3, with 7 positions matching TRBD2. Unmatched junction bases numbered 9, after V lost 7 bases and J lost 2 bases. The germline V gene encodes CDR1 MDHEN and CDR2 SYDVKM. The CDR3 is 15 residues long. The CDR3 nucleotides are TGTGCCAGCAATGCCCCGGGACTAATCACAGATACGCAGTATTTT. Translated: CASNAPGLITDTQYF.

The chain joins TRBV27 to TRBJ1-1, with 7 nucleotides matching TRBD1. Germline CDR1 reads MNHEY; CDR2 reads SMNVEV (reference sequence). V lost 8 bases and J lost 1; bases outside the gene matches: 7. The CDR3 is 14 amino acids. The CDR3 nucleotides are TGTGCCAGCCCATCAGACAGGGAGAACACTGAAGCTTTCTTT. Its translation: CASPSDRENTEAFF.

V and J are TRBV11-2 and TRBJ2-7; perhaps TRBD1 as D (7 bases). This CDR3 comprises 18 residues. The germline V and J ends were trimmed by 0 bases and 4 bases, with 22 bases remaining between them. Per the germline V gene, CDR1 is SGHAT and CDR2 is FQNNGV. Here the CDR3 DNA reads TGTGCCAGCAGCTTAGATTCTCCAGGGGGGCGAACCGGGTACGAGCAGTACTTC. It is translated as CASSLDSPGGRTGYEQYF.

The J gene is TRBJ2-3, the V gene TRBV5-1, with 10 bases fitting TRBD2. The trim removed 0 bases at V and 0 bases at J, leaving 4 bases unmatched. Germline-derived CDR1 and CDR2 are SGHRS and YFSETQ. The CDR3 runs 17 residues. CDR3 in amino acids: CASSLALAGRSTDTQYF. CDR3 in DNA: TGCGCCAGCAGCTTGGCACTAGCGGGAAGAAGCACAGATACGCAGTATTTT. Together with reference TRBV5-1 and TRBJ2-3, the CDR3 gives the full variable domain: KAGVTQTPRYLIKTRGQQVTLSCSPISGHRSVSWYQQTPGQGLQFLFEYFSETQRNKGNFPGRFSGRQFSNSRSEMNVSTLELGDSALYLCASSLALAGRSTDTQYFGPGTRLTVL.